The clone carrying this TCR beta chain was found a few times. TCRbeta library preparation incorporated unique molecular identifiers. TCRdb redid the calling of the PCR reads with MiXCR, one entry per CDR3 protein. The sample consists of some 290,000 distinct CDR3 sequences, almost 10% of them appearing once. The data were taken from a study of T-cell reconstitution after alpha-beta-depleted transplantation in children. The TCR comes from a human donor who donated a stem cell graft to a child with SCID. The specimen comprised PBMCs from the stem cell graft donor, sampled from the stem cell graft.

CDR3 residues: CASSSGTSIRTDTQYF. The CDR3 nucleotides read TGCGCCAGCAGCTCCGGGACTTCCATCCGCACAGATACGCAGTATTTT. V usage is TRBV5-1 and J usage is TRBJ2-3; a weak D match, TRBD2 (6 bases). The CDR3 consists of 16 residues. Germline V gene lookup returns CDR1 SGHRS and CDR2 YFSETQ. Deletions cut 3 bases from V and 1 base from J, with 15 bases between.